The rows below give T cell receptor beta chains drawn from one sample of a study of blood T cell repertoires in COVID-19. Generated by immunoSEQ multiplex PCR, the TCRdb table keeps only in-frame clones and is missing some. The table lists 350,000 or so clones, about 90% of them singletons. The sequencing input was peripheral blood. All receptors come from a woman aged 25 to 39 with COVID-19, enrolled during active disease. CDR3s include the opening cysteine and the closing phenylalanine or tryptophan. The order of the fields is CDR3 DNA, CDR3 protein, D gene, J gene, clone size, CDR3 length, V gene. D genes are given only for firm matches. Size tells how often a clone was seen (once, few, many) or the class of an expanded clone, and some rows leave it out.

CDR3 DNA: TGTGCCAGCAGGGGACAGGGGTTCGAGCAGTACTTC
CDR3 protein: CASRGQGFEQYF
D gene: TRBD1
J gene: TRBJ2-7
clone size: -
CDR3 length: 12
V gene: TRBV12-3/TRBV12-4

CDR3 DNA: TGTGCCAGCAGCCCCGACAGGGGGCGGCGGGAGACCCAGTACTTC
CDR3 protein: CASSPDRGRRETQYF
D gene: TRBD1
J gene: TRBJ2-5
clone size: -
CDR3 length: 15
V gene: TRBV7-9

CDR3 DNA: TGTGCCAGTATAGAACAGAACAGCAATCAGCCCCAGCATTTT
CDR3 protein: CASIEQNSNQPQHF
D gene: -
J gene: TRBJ1-5
clone size: -
CDR3 length: 14
V gene: TRBV19

CDR3 DNA: TGTGCCAGCAGCTTAGTACGGGACAGGGGCACAGATACGCAGTATTTT
CDR3 protein: CASSLVRDRGTDTQYF
D gene: TRBD1
J gene: TRBJ2-3
clone size: -
CDR3 length: 16
V gene: TRBV13

CDR3 DNA: TGCGCCAGCAGCCAAGAAGGCAGGGGTGCTGGGGAGCTGTTTTTT
CDR3 protein: CASSQEGRGAGELFF
D gene: -
J gene: TRBJ2-2
clone size: -
CDR3 length: 15
V gene: TRBV4-1

CDR3 DNA: TGTGCCAGCAGTGAAGGGACAGCCGGTGGCACCATATATTTT
CDR3 protein: CASSEGTAGGTIYF
D gene: TRBD1
J gene: TRBJ1-3
clone size: few
CDR3 length: 14
V gene: TRBV25-1

CDR3 DNA: TGTGCCAGCAGCCAAGATAGAGAAGGGCCCCGGGGCACCGGGGAGCTGTTTTTT
CDR3 protein: CASSQDREGPRGTGELFF
D gene: -
J gene: TRBJ2-2
clone size: -
CDR3 length: 18
V gene: TRBV3-1/TRBV3-2

CDR3 DNA: TGTGCCAGCAGTTCCGCAGGGGTCTCCTACGAGCAGTACTTC
CDR3 protein: CASSSAGVSYEQYF
D gene: -
J gene: TRBJ2-7
clone size: -
CDR3 length: 14
V gene: TRBV7-6

CDR3 DNA: TGTGCCGTCGGAGGGTGGCGGGGACAAGAGACCCAGTACTTC
CDR3 protein: CAVGGWRGQETQYF
D gene: -
J gene: TRBJ2-5
clone size: few
CDR3 length: 14
V gene: TRBV24-1

CDR3 DNA: TGCGCCAGCAGCACCGAACTAGCGGGAGGGCTGAAAGATACGCAGTATTTT
CDR3 protein: CASSTELAGGLKDTQYF
D gene: TRBD2
J gene: TRBJ2-3
clone size: -
CDR3 length: 17
V gene: TRBV5-1

CDR3 DNA: TGTGCCAGCAAGGGGGCTAATTACGAGCAGTACTTC
CDR3 protein: CASKGANYEQYF
D gene: TRBD1
J gene: TRBJ2-7
clone size: -
CDR3 length: 12
V gene: TRBV11-2

CDR3 DNA: TGTGCCACCCGCCGGGCTAGCGGGGGGAACACCGGGGAGCTGTTTTTT
CDR3 protein: CATRRASGGNTGELFF
D gene: TRBD2
J gene: TRBJ2-2
clone size: -
CDR3 length: 16
V gene: TRBV19

CDR3 DNA: TGTGCCAGCAGCTCCAGGGGGACTAGCAGTGAGCAGTTCTTC
CDR3 protein: CASSSRGTSSEQFF
D gene: TRBD2
J gene: TRBJ2-1
clone size: -
CDR3 length: 14
V gene: TRBV7-3

CDR3 DNA: TGTGCCAGCAGTTTATCGCCTAGCGGCACAGATACGCAGTATTTT
CDR3 protein: CASSLSPSGTDTQYF
D gene: -
J gene: TRBJ2-3
clone size: -
CDR3 length: 15
V gene: TRBV27

CDR3 DNA: TGCGCCAGCAGTGAGCAGGGGGTTTGGACTGAAGCTTTCTTT
CDR3 protein: CASSEQGVWTEAFF
D gene: TRBD1
J gene: TRBJ1-1
clone size: -
CDR3 length: 14
V gene: TRBV10-2

CDR3 DNA: TGTGCCAGCAGCTTAGTAGCTAGCGGGAGTCTCTCCAAGGGGGAGCAGTACTTC
CDR3 protein: CASSLVASGSLSKGEQYF
D gene: TRBD2
J gene: TRBJ2-7
clone size: once
CDR3 length: 18
V gene: TRBV11-2

CDR3 DNA: TGTGCCACCAGTGATTTGAGACAGGGGACCACCGGGGAGCTGTTTTTT
CDR3 protein: CATSDLRQGTTGELFF
D gene: TRBD1
J gene: TRBJ2-2
clone size: -
CDR3 length: 16
V gene: TRBV24-1

CDR3 DNA: TGCGCCAGCAGGGGGACAGGGGTAAACGAGCAGTACTTC
CDR3 protein: CASRGTGVNEQYF
D gene: TRBD1
J gene: TRBJ2-7
clone size: -
CDR3 length: 13
V gene: TRBV5-1

CDR3 DNA: TGTGCCAGCAGCCGTAGCGGGAGCCCTACCTACGAGCAGTACTTC
CDR3 protein: CASSRSGSPTYEQYF
D gene: TRBD2
J gene: TRBJ2-7
clone size: -
CDR3 length: 15
V gene: TRBV27

CDR3 DNA: TGCGCCAGCAGCTCAGGGCCCGAGCAGTACTTC
CDR3 protein: CASSSGPEQYF
D gene: -
J gene: TRBJ2-7
clone size: -
CDR3 length: 11
V gene: TRBV4-1

CDR3 DNA: TGTGCCAGCTCGCTAACTAGCGGGAGAACAGAAGAGCAGTTCTTC
CDR3 protein: CASSLTSGRTEEQFF
D gene: TRBD2
J gene: TRBJ2-1
clone size: -
CDR3 length: 15
V gene: TRBV18

CDR3 DNA: TGTGCCAGCAGTGAAATCGAGGGGGCCACTAGCACAGATACGCAGTATTTT
CDR3 protein: CASSEIEGATSTDTQYF
D gene: TRBD1
J gene: TRBJ2-3
clone size: -
CDR3 length: 17
V gene: TRBV25-1

CDR3 DNA: TGCAGTGCTAGTCTCCTTAGGAACACTGAAGCTTTCTTT
CDR3 protein: CSASLLRNTEAFF
D gene: -
J gene: TRBJ1-1
clone size: -
CDR3 length: 13
V gene: TRBV20-1

CDR3 DNA: TGTGCCAGCAGCTTAAACGGTTCACCCCTCCACTTT
CDR3 protein: CASSLNGSPLHF
D gene: -
J gene: TRBJ1-6
clone size: -
CDR3 length: 12
V gene: TRBV11-2

CDR3 DNA: TGTGCCAGCAACCGGGACTCTCTCGGGGAGCAGTTCTTC
CDR3 protein: CASNRDSLGEQFF
D gene: -
J gene: TRBJ2-1
clone size: -
CDR3 length: 13
V gene: TRBV9

CDR3 DNA: TGTGCCAGCAGTTTAGGGGCGGGAGTCACAGATACGCAGTATTTT
CDR3 protein: CASSLGAGVTDTQYF
D gene: TRBD2
J gene: TRBJ2-3
clone size: -
CDR3 length: 15
V gene: TRBV27

CDR3 DNA: TGTGCCAGCAGCCAAACGGGGTTCGGGGAAAAACTGTTTTTT
CDR3 protein: CASSQTGFGEKLFF
D gene: -
J gene: TRBJ1-4
clone size: -
CDR3 length: 14
V gene: TRBV3-1/TRBV3-2

CDR3 DNA: TGTGCCAGCAGTTTGGTAGGGGCGGCATATGGCTACACCTTC
CDR3 protein: CASSLVGAAYGYTF
D gene: -
J gene: TRBJ1-2
clone size: -
CDR3 length: 14
V gene: TRBV28

CDR3 DNA: TGCAGCGTTGCGGGCGGGTTCAATCAGCCCCAGCATTTT
CDR3 protein: CSVAGGFNQPQHF
D gene: -
J gene: TRBJ1-5
clone size: -
CDR3 length: 13
V gene: TRBV29-1

CDR3 DNA: TGTGCCAGCAGTGATTCCGGGAGATCGGAGACCCAGTACTTC
CDR3 protein: CASSDSGRSETQYF
D gene: -
J gene: TRBJ2-5
clone size: -
CDR3 length: 14
V gene: TRBV25-1

CDR3 DNA: TGTGCCAGCAGCTCTTGGACAGTGGGGCATGAGCAGTTCTTC
CDR3 protein: CASSSWTVGHEQFF
D gene: -
J gene: TRBJ2-1
clone size: -
CDR3 length: 14
V gene: TRBV11-1

CDR3 DNA: TGTGCCAGCAGTTCTACGGGAGCGGGAGGGAGTGAGCAGTTCTTC
CDR3 protein: CASSSTGAGGSEQFF
D gene: TRBD2
J gene: TRBJ2-1
clone size: -
CDR3 length: 15
V gene: TRBV6-2/TRBV6-3

CDR3 DNA: TGTGCCAGCAGCTCCAGGGGTACGGTCGGGGAGCTGTTTTTT
CDR3 protein: CASSSRGTVGELFF
D gene: -
J gene: TRBJ2-2
clone size: -
CDR3 length: 14
V gene: TRBV7-2

CDR3 DNA: TGTGCCAGTAGTATAAGGGGGGGGTTTATGGATGAGCAGTTCTTC
CDR3 protein: CASSIRGGFMDEQFF
D gene: -
J gene: TRBJ2-1
clone size: -
CDR3 length: 15
V gene: TRBV19

CDR3 DNA: TGTGCCAGTAGTGATAGCGGAGACCCTTACAATGAGCAGTTCTTC
CDR3 protein: CASSDSGDPYNEQFF
D gene: -
J gene: TRBJ2-1
clone size: -
CDR3 length: 15
V gene: TRBV19

CDR3 DNA: TGTGCCAGCAGCCCCGGGAGGGGGAGCGAGCAGTACTTC
CDR3 protein: CASSPGRGSEQYF
D gene: TRBD2
J gene: TRBJ2-7
clone size: -
CDR3 length: 13
V gene: TRBV28

CDR3 DNA: TGCGCCAGCAGCAGCAGAGGCGGGTACGAGCAGTACTTC
CDR3 protein: CASSSRGGYEQYF
D gene: -
J gene: TRBJ2-7
clone size: -
CDR3 length: 13
V gene: TRBV4-1

CDR3 DNA: TGTGCCATCAGACAGTTAAACACTGAAGCTTTCTTT
CDR3 protein: CAIRQLNTEAFF
D gene: -
J gene: TRBJ1-1
clone size: -
CDR3 length: 12
V gene: TRBV10-3